Below, 29 T cell receptor beta chains from the same sample are listed, as sequenced in a study of control samples from healthy donors and cancer patients. Method: immunoSEQ multiplex PCR; TCRdb's copy keeps in-frame clones and lacks some. The sample carries about 42,000 clones, less than 85% recorded once. Sequencing used blood. These receptors originate from a man in his 60s in good health.

The CDR3 DNA reads as TGTGCCAGCAGTTTTAACAGCTTCAATCAGCCCCAGCATTTT. It translates to CASSFNSFNQPQHF. V usage is TRBV27 and J usage is TRBJ1-5; D is unresolved. This CDR3 has 14 residues. V lost 3 bases, J lost 3 bases, and 9 bases lay in between. The germline V gene has CDR1 MNHEY and CDR2 SMNVEV (reference sequence).

This clone has a single count. The V gene is TRBV4-1, the J gene TRBJ1-4, with no clear D. The CDR3 covers 15 residues. Germline V gene data show CDR1 as MGHRA and CDR2 as YSYEKL. V lost 0 bases to trimming and J lost 7 bases, with 12 bases between them. Here the CDR3 reads CASSQERVGGEKLFF. The CDR3 DNA sequence: TGCGCCAGCAGCCAAGAAAGGGTTGGTGGTGAAAAACTGTTTTTT.

The rearrangement joins TRBV4-3 to TRBJ2-1; possible D gene TRBD2, 5 bases. From germline, CDR1 is LGHNA and CDR2 YSLEER. V lost 0 bases to trimming and J lost 0 bases, with 12 bases between them. The CDR3 extends over 17 amino acids. The CDR3 coding sequence is TGCGCCAGCAGCCAAGATCCGGGGTGGGGCTCCTACAATGAGCAGTTCTTC. Translation: CASSQDPGWGSYNEQFF.

This chain links TRBV6-1 with TRBJ2-7; no firm D call. Germline-derived CDR1 and CDR2 are MNHNS and SASEGT. There are 15 residues in the CDR3. The V end was cut by 1 base, the J end by 0 bases, with 10 bases between. This CDR3 reads CASSEGGSRSYEQYF. CDR3 DNA: TGTGCCAGCAGTGAAGGCGGCTCACGCTCCTACGAGCAGTACTTC.

This clone was detected once. V gene TRBV6-5 combines with J gene TRBJ1-1; D unresolved. The CDR3 runs 13 residues. The ends were cut back, 2 bases at V and 3 bases at J, with 7 bases in the middle. Germline CDR1 is MNHEY and CDR2 is SVGAGI. The CDR3 spells CASSYRRDTEAFF. In DNA, the CDR3 is TGTGCCAGCAGTTACAGGCGTGACACTGAAGCTTTCTTT.

The CDR3 nucleotides read TGTGCCAGTAGTAACGGGAGGGTGGAAGGTGAAAAACTGTTTTTT. This translates into CASSNGRVEGEKLFF. The chain joins TRBV19 to TRBJ1-4, with D unclear. V lost 4 bases and J 7 bases, leaving 16 bases between the germline ends. Germline CDR1 LNHDA, CDR2 SQIVND (reference sequence). CDR3 length: 15 residues. The whole variable domain, filled in from reference TRBV19 and TRBJ1-4, reads DGGITQSPKYLFRKEGQNVTLSCEQNLNHDAMYWYRQDPGQGLRLIYYSQIVNDFQKGDIAEGYSVSREKKESFPLTVTSAQKNPTAFYLCASSNGRVEGEKLFFGSGTQLSVL.

Comments on this clone: Other DNA sequences in the same sample also yield this CDR3. The rearrangement joins TRBV18 to TRBJ1-1; D is unresolved. Trimming took off 6 bases at V and 0 bases at J, with 2 bases between the two ends. Germline V gives CDR1 KGHSH, CDR2 LQKENI. This CDR3 has 11 residues. The CDR3 spells CASSLNTEAFF. The CDR3 DNA reads as TGTGCCAGCTCCCTGAACACTGAAGCTTTCTTT.

This sequence joins TRBV4-1 and TRBJ1-5; D is unresolved. The germline CDR1 and CDR2 sequences are MGHRA and YSYEKL. The CDR3 covers 16 residues. Between the trimmed V and J ends, which lost 1 base and 2 bases, there was a span of 12 bases. The CDR3 coding sequence is TGCGCCAGCAGCCAAGGACGAGGGTATGGCAATCAGCCCCAGCATTTT. This translates into CASSQGRGYGNQPQHF.

The CDR3: CASSLGQGDEQYF. The CDR3 DNA reads as TGTGCCAGCAGCCTCGGACAGGGGGACGAGCAGTACTTC. The chain employs TRBV2 and TRBJ2-7; TRBD1 matches at 10 bases. V shed 6 bases, J shed 5 bases, and the junction held 4 bases outside the gene matches. The germline V gene has CDR1 SNHLY and CDR2 FYNNEI. This CDR3 spans 13 amino acids.

The chain has TRBV19 and TRBJ1-1; D call uncertain. V was clipped by 2 bases and J by 1 base, with 5 bases between them. The CDR3 is 13 amino acids. Germline V lookup: CDR1 LNHDA, CDR2 SQIVND (reference sequence). The CDR3 bases are TGTGCCAGTAGTATAACAACGAACACTGAAGCTTTCTTT. Encoded protein: CASSITTNTEAFF.

The chain joins TRBV27 to TRBJ1-2; 8 nucleotides match TRBD1. Per germline, CDR1 MNHEY and CDR2 SMNVEV (reference sequence). The CDR3 has 13 residues. Trimming cost V 3 bases and J 6 bases; bases outside gene matches: 3. The CDR3 DNA follows: TGTGCCAGCAGTTTTAACAGGGGGGATGGCTACACCTTC. Protein sequence: CASSFNRGDGYTF.

V is TRBV28 and J is TRBJ2-1; 12 bases align to TRBD1. CDR1 is MDHEN and CDR2 is SYDVKM in the germline V gene. The CDR3 contains 17 residues. With V trimmed by 2 bases and J by 5 bases, 7 bases remained unmatched. CDR3: CASSLMGGTGGNNEQFF. The CDR3 coding sequence is TGTGCCAGCAGTTTAATGGGGGGGACAGGGGGCAACAATGAGCAGTTCTTC.

Sample share makes this clone medium-sized (0.01 to 0.1%). The chain employs TRBV5-6 and TRBJ1-5, with a possible D match to TRBD1 (5 bases). The CDR3 extends over 14 amino acids. Deletions cut 0 bases from V and 4 bases from J, with 8 bases between. Germline lookup yields CDR1 SGHDT and CDR2 YYEEEE. Here the CDR3 reads CASSLGGGNQPQHF. CDR3 nucleotides: TGTGCCAGCAGCTTGGGTGGGGGAAATCAGCCCCAGCATTTT.

V usage is TRBV7-7 and J usage is TRBJ2-3, with a tentative D call TRBD2 (6 bases). V lost 5 bases to trimming and J lost 0 bases, with 15 bases between them. CDR1 is SSHAT and CDR2 is FNYEAQ in the germline V gene (reference sequence). The CDR3 totals 16 residues. Here the CDR3 DNA reads TGTGCCAGCAGCGCTACACCGGGACTGAGCACAGATACGCAGTATTTT. The encoded protein is CASSATPGLSTDTQYF.

The V gene is TRBV4-3, the J gene TRBJ1-1, with D hard to call. In germline, CDR1 is LGHNA, CDR2 YSLEER. This CDR3 is 13 amino acids long. Between the trimmed V and J ends, which lost 0 bases and 7 bases, there was a span of 9 bases. The CDR3 sequence: CASSQERAREAFF. CDR3 nucleotide sequence: TGCGCCAGCAGCCAAGAGAGGGCGCGTGAAGCTTTCTTT.

In DNA, the CDR3 is TGCAGCGTGGGGGGAGAGGACTCTGGAAACACCATATATTTT. Amino acids: CSVGGEDSGNTIYF. The V gene is TRBV29-1, the J gene TRBJ1-3, with D possibly TRBD1 on 5 matching bases. Germline V CDR1 and CDR2: SQVTM, ANQGSEA. Trimming took 6 bases from V and 0 from J, leaving 12 bases between them. The CDR3 sequence is 14 residues long.

This sequence joins TRBV28 and TRBJ2-3, with D uncertain. Germline CDR1 and CDR2: MDHEN and SYDVKM. V lost 6 bases and J lost 2, with 9 bases in between. The CDR3 consists of 13 residues. The chain's CDR3 is CASSLSDTDTQYF. CDR3 coding DNA: TGTGCCAGCAGCCTAAGCGACACAGATACGCAGTATTTT.

This clone came up once. This rearrangement joins TRBV3-1 (or the pseudogene TRBV3-2) to TRBJ2-5; the D is unclear. Trimming pared 4 bases from V and 4 bases from J, leaving 10 bases between. The CDR3 loop spans 13 amino acids. Germline CDR1 is LGHDT and CDR2 is YNNKEL (reference sequence). The CDR3 nucleotides read TGTGCCAGCAGCCTGAGAGGTACAGAGACCCAGTACTTC. Translated: CASSLRGTETQYF.

The chain is built from TRBV5-4 and TRBJ2-1, with a weak D call TRBD2 (6 bases). Germline lookup yields CDR1 SGHNT and CDR2 YYREEE (reference sequence). The CDR3 has 16 residues. Between the trimmed V and J ends, which lost 1 base and 2 bases, there was a span of 13 bases. The CDR3 DNA reads TGTGCCAGCAGCTTGAGGGGAGGTAGCACCTACAATGAGCAGTTCTTC. Translated: CASSLRGGSTYNEQFF.

The CDR3 spells CASSPLPGTGDIQYF. The CDR3 bases are TGTGCCAGCTCACCCCTCCCCGGGACAGGGGACATTCAGTACTTC. This chain joins TRBV18 and TRBJ2-4; 10 bases map to TRBD1. The J segment lost 8 bases and the V segment lost 3 bases, leaving 7 bases of the junction unmatched. The CDR3 is 15 amino acids. The germline CDR1 and CDR2 sequences are KGHSH and LQKENI. Full variable domain (missing parts from reference TRBV18 and TRBJ2-4): NAGVMQNPRHLVRRRGQEARLRCSPMKGHSHVYWYRQLPEEGLKFMVYLQKENIIDESGMPKERFSAEFPKEGPSILRIQQVVRGDSAAYFCASSPLPGTGDIQYFGAGTRLSVL.

J is TRBJ1-2 and V is TRBV28; 8 nucleotides line up with TRBD1. Germline V lookup: CDR1 MDHEN, CDR2 SYDVKM. This CDR3 spans 15 amino acids. V lost 4 bases, J lost 4 bases, and 8 bases stayed unmatched. The CDR3 bases are TGTGCCAGCAGTTCGGGCAGGGGGCGCTTCTATGGCTACACCTTC. This gives the protein CASSSGRGRFYGYTF.

The table lists this clone with a few counts. The chain's CDR3 is CASSLRLAGALFEQFF. The CDR3 region has the DNA TGTGCCAGCAGCTTGAGACTAGCGGGGGCCCTCTTTGAGCAGTTCTTC. V and J are TRBV7-8 and TRBJ2-1; 12 bases line up with TRBD2. V was pared by 3 bases and J by 9 bases, with 9 bases of the junction left unmatched. Germline V gene sequence: CDR1 SGHVS, CDR2 FQNEAQ. CDR3 length: 16 residues.

The rearrangement links TRBV9 to TRBJ2-1; 7 bases are shared with TRBD1. CDR3 length: 14 residues. Germline assignment: CDR1 SGDLS and CDR2 YYNGEE. V trimming: 3 bases; J trimming: 9 bases; junction bases outside the gene matches: 9. The CDR3 sequence: CASSAQTGRSEQFF. The CDR3 DNA follows: TGTGCCAGCAGCGCCCAGACAGGGCGGTCTGAGCAGTTCTTC.

The gene calls are TRBV9 and TRBJ1-2; D is ambiguous. CDR1 and CDR2 from the germline V gene are SGDLS and YYNGEE. The CDR3 is made up of 16 amino acids. Trimming removed 0 bases from V and 0 bases from J, with 12 bases in between. In DNA, the CDR3 is TGTGCCAGCAGCGTAGGTGGAACCTCCTCTAACTATGGCTACACCTTC. The encoded protein is CASSVGGTSSNYGYTF. Complete variable domain (other parts from reference TRBV9 and TRBJ1-2): DSGVTQTPKHLITATGQRVTLRCSPRSGDLSVYWYQQSLDQGLQFLIQYYNGEERAKGNILERFSAQQFPDLHSELNLSSLELGDSALYFCASSVGGTSSNYGYTFGSGTRLTVV.

The chain employs TRBV10-3 and TRBJ1-1, with TRBD1 matching 7 bases. The CDR3 loop spans 12 amino acids. Germline-derived CDR1 and CDR2 are ENHRY and SYGVKD. The junction had 4 bases not matched to a gene; V was cut back by 4 bases and J by 8 bases. DNA of the CDR3: TGTGCCATCAGTGGGGGGGGACAGGAAGCTTTCTTT. This sequence encodes CAISGGGQEAFF.

The rearrangement uses TRBV14 and TRBJ1-4; D perhaps matches TRBD1 (6 bases). The CDR3 consists of 15 residues. V dropped 3 bases and J dropped 7 bases, with 15 bases sitting between them. Germline CDR1 SGHDN, CDR2 FVKESK. The CDR3 DNA follows: TGTGCCAGCAGCCACATCACAGGGCAGGTTGAAAAACTGTTTTTT. It is translated as CASSHITGQVEKLFF.

CDR3 sequence: CASSSGLAGDGEQYF. Here the CDR3 DNA reads TGTGCCAGCTCATCTGGACTAGCGGGAGACGGAGAGCAGTACTTC. J is TRBJ2-7 and V is TRBV18; 13 bases match TRBD2. V trimming: 5 bases; J trimming: 7 bases; junction bases outside the gene matches: 8. This CDR3 comprises 15 residues. The germline gives CDR1 KGHSH, CDR2 LQKENI.

V is TRBV30 and J is TRBJ2-7; unclear D gene. The V end lost 2 bases, the J end lost 6 bases, and 11 bases lay between the germline ends. CDR3 size: 12 residues. Germline V gene data show CDR1 as GTSNPN and CDR2 as SVGIG (reference sequence). The CDR3 loop is CAWSKGRGEQYF. The CDR3 region has the DNA TGTGCCTGGAGTAAAGGACGAGGCGAGCAGTACTTC.

This clone was counted a single time. The chain employs TRBV10-3 and TRBJ2-7, with TRBD1 matching 7 bases. The CDR3 length is 12 residues. V trimming: 10 bases; J trimming: 0 bases; junction bases outside the gene matches: 3. Germline CDR1 and CDR2: ENHRY and SYGVKD. This CDR3 is CATRTGSYEQYF. The CDR3 DNA is TGTGCCACCCGGACAGGCTCCTACGAGCAGTACTTC.